The 2 T cell receptor beta chains below come from one sample, sequenced in a study of T cell repertoires in cytomegalovirus infection (dated by TCRdb to between 2018 and 2021). What the treatment or condition label conveys for this sample: in vitro stimulation with specific CMV peptide epitopes to enrich CMV-specific T cells. Sequencing instrument: Illumina HiSeq 1500. TCRdb reprocessing: public reads trimmed at Q25 with fastp, clones called with MiXCR, in-frame beta chains kept. CDR3 protein duplicates are merged, each entry listing the most common genes and DNA. The sample has hundreds of thousands of distinct CDR3 sequences on record, roughly 28% of them singletons. The top ten hold roughly 20% of the sample. Which antigens these TCRs recognize remains unknown. This material consisted of cultured PBMCs, taken from culture after CMV antigen stimulation. The receptor source for this set is a human donor in good health (CMV status not recorded). Some clones in this sample may be carry-over from other donors' samples.

Only one count was recorded for this clonotype. CDR3 sequence reads: CASSYSWNQPQHF. CDR3 nucleotide sequence: TGTGCCAGCAGTTACTCATGGAATCAGCCCCAGCATTTT. The chain combines TRBV27 with TRBJ1-5; D not certain. In germline, CDR1 is MNHEY, CDR2 SMNVEV (reference sequence). Trimming cost V 4 bases and J 4 bases, with 8 bases left between them. This CDR3 region has 13 residues.

This clonotype occurred many times. The chain couples TRBV7-2 to TRBJ2-5; TRBD2 aligns across 8 bases. There are 13 residues in the CDR3. Germline CDR1 and CDR2: SGHTA and FQGNSA. The trim removed 6 bases at V and 7 bases at J, leaving 7 bases unmatched. The CDR3 spells CASSPGGRGTQYF. In DNA, the CDR3 is TGTGCCAGCAGTCCGGGGGGGCGAGGGACCCAGTACTTC.